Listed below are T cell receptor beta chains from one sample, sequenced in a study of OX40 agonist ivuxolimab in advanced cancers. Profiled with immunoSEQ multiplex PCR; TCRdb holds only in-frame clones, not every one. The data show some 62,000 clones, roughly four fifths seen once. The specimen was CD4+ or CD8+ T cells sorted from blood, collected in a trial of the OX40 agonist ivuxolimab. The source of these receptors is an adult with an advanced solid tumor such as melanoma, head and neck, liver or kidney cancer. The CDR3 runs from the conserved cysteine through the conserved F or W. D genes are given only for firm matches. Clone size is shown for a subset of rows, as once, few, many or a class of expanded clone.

CDR3aa: CASSHLGQGGSRELFF
CDR3nt: TGTGCCAGCAGCCACCTAGGACAGGGGGGTAGTCGGGAGCTGTTTTTT
v_gene: TRBV14
j_gene: TRBJ2-2
d_gene: TRBD1
abundance: once

CDR3aa: CASSQDPVQVSSYNEQFF
CDR3nt: TGTGCCAGCAGCCAAGATCCGGTTCAGGTGAGCTCCTACAATGAGCAGTTCTTC
v_gene: TRBV4-2
j_gene: TRBJ2-1
d_gene: NA
abundance: NA

CDR3aa: CASSLDRNTIYF
CDR3nt: TGTGCCAGCAGCTTAGACCGGAACACCATATATTTT
v_gene: TRBV7-2
j_gene: TRBJ1-3
d_gene: NA
abundance: NA

CDR3aa: CASSVIGFQETQYF
CDR3nt: TGTGCCAGTAGTGTGATCGGTTTCCAAGAGACCCAGTACTTC
v_gene: TRBV19
j_gene: TRBJ2-5
d_gene: NA
abundance: NA

CDR3aa: CASSQSGGLGEQYF
CDR3nt: TGCGCCAGCAGTCAATCCGGGGGGCTGGGCGAGCAGTACTTC
v_gene: TRBV23-1
j_gene: TRBJ2-7
d_gene: NA
abundance: NA

CDR3aa: CASRLTGSYNEQFF
CDR3nt: TGTGCCAGCAGGCTGACAGGATCCTACAATGAGCAGTTCTTC
v_gene: TRBV6-6
j_gene: TRBJ2-1
d_gene: NA
abundance: NA

CDR3aa: CASRSRFNQPQHF
CDR3nt: TGTGCCAGCAGATCCAGGTTCAATCAGCCCCAGCATTTT
v_gene: TRBV2
j_gene: TRBJ1-5
d_gene: NA
abundance: few

CDR3aa: CASSLRRNSPLHF
CDR3nt: TGTGCCAGCAGCTTAAGGCGGAATTCACCCCTCCACTTT
v_gene: TRBV11-1
j_gene: TRBJ1-6
d_gene: NA
abundance: once

CDR3aa: CASSPQGIEQYF
CDR3nt: TGTGCCAGCAGCCCACAGGGCATCGAGCAGTACTTC
v_gene: TRBV6-5
j_gene: TRBJ2-7
d_gene: NA
abundance: NA

CDR3aa: CASSTWGTASSGANVLTF
CDR3nt: TGTGCCAGCAGTACATGGGGGACCGCTAGCTCTGGGGCCAACGTCCTGACTTTC
v_gene: TRBV9
j_gene: TRBJ2-6
d_gene: NA
abundance: NA

CDR3aa: CASSFGQGGEKLFF
CDR3nt: TGTGCCAGCAGTTTCGGGCAGGGGGGCGAAAAACTGTTTTTT
v_gene: TRBV28
j_gene: TRBJ1-4
d_gene: TRBD1
abundance: NA

CDR3aa: CASTRAWNTEAFF
CDR3nt: TGTGCCAGCACCCGGGCCTGGAACACTGAAGCTTTCTTT
v_gene: TRBV28
j_gene: TRBJ1-1
d_gene: NA
abundance: NA

CDR3aa: CASSIYLLGELFF
CDR3nt: TGTGCCAGTAGTATTTACCTCCTCGGGGAGCTGTTTTTT
v_gene: TRBV19
j_gene: TRBJ2-2
d_gene: NA
abundance: NA

CDR3aa: CASSPTGYGGQETQYF
CDR3nt: TGTGCCAGCTCACCCACAGGGTATGGGGGTCAAGAGACCCAGTACTTC
v_gene: TRBV18
j_gene: TRBJ2-5
d_gene: NA
abundance: NA

CDR3aa: CASSAKLAGGIYEQYF
CDR3nt: TGCGCCAGCAGCGCGAAACTAGCGGGGGGCATATACGAGCAGTACTTC
v_gene: TRBV5-1
j_gene: TRBJ2-7
d_gene: TRBD2
abundance: NA

CDR3aa: CASSLAGGQGDTQYF
CDR3nt: TGTGCCAGCAGCTTAGCGGGAGGGCAGGGAGATACGCAGTATTTT
v_gene: TRBV7-9
j_gene: TRBJ2-3
d_gene: TRBD2
abundance: NA

CDR3aa: CASSYRDSTDTQYF
CDR3nt: TGTGCCAGCAGCTACCGGGACAGCACAGATACGCAGTATTTT
v_gene: TRBV9
j_gene: TRBJ2-3
d_gene: NA
abundance: NA

CDR3aa: CASSIAGTGVGANVLTF
CDR3nt: TGTGCCAGTAGTATAGCCGGGACAGGGGTCGGGGCCAACGTCCTGACTTTC
v_gene: TRBV19
j_gene: TRBJ2-6
d_gene: TRBD1
abundance: NA

CDR3aa: CASSLGGDGNQPQHF
CDR3nt: TGCGCCAGCAGCTTGGGGGGGGATGGTAATCAGCCCCAGCATTTT
v_gene: TRBV5-1
j_gene: TRBJ1-5
d_gene: NA
abundance: few

CDR3aa: CATSRGVGGIQPQHF
CDR3nt: TGTGCCACCAGCAGGGGGGTTGGAGGGATTCAGCCCCAGCATTTT
v_gene: TRBV15
j_gene: TRBJ1-5
d_gene: NA
abundance: many

CDR3aa: CASSSKTNNSPLHF
CDR3nt: TGTGCCAGCAGCTCCAAGACAAATAATTCACCCCTCCACTTT
v_gene: TRBV7-9
j_gene: TRBJ1-6
d_gene: NA
abundance: NA

CDR3aa: CASSPIAGGPYNEQFF
CDR3nt: TGTGCCAGCAGTCCCATAGCGGGGGGGCCCTACAATGAGCAGTTCTTC
v_gene: TRBV2
j_gene: TRBJ2-1
d_gene: TRBD2
abundance: once

CDR3aa: CASSLPLDRANYGYTF
CDR3nt: TGTGCCAGCAGCTTACCCCTGGACAGGGCTAACTATGGCTACACCTTC
v_gene: TRBV13
j_gene: TRBJ1-2
d_gene: TRBD1
abundance: NA

CDR3aa: CASSPRMNSPLHF
CDR3nt: TGTGCCAGCAGTCCAAGGATGAATTCACCCCTCCACTTT
v_gene: TRBV28
j_gene: TRBJ1-6
d_gene: NA
abundance: once

CDR3aa: CASSHRGGGYTF
CDR3nt: TGTGCCAGCAGCCACAGGGGTGGTGGCTACACCTTC
v_gene: TRBV7-2
j_gene: TRBJ1-2
d_gene: TRBD1
abundance: NA

CDR3aa: CASSASGGAYNEQFF
CDR3nt: TGCGCCAGCAGCGCGAGCGGGGGCGCCTACAATGAGCAGTTCTTC
v_gene: TRBV5-1
j_gene: TRBJ2-1
d_gene: TRBD2
abundance: NA

CDR3aa: CASSGRAQETQYF
CDR3nt: TGTGCCAGCAGCGGCCGGGCTCAAGAGACCCAGTACTTC
v_gene: TRBV11-3
j_gene: TRBJ2-5
d_gene: NA
abundance: few

CDR3aa: CASRGDSSYGYTF
CDR3nt: TGTGCCAGCAGGGGGGATTCTAGCTATGGCTACACCTTC
v_gene: TRBV2
j_gene: TRBJ1-2
d_gene: NA
abundance: NA

CDR3aa: CASSSQGAKSHEQYF
CDR3nt: TGTGCCAGCAGTTCACAAGGAGCAAAGTCGCACGAGCAGTACTTC
v_gene: TRBV27
j_gene: TRBJ2-7
d_gene: NA
abundance: NA

CDR3aa: CASSRTGGNTDTQYF
CDR3nt: TGTGCCAGTAGTAGGACAGGGGGTAATACAGATACGCAGTATTTT
v_gene: TRBV19
j_gene: TRBJ2-3
d_gene: TRBD1
abundance: NA

CDR3aa: CASSQLGADSPLHF
CDR3nt: TGTGCCAGCAGCCAATTGGGGGCAGATTCACCCCTCCACTTT
v_gene: TRBV16
j_gene: TRBJ1-6
d_gene: NA
abundance: NA

CDR3aa: CASSPGQGPYEQYF
CDR3nt: TGTGCCAGCAGTCCGGGACAGGGGCCTTACGAGCAGTACTTC
v_gene: TRBV11-2
j_gene: TRBJ2-7
d_gene: TRBD1
abundance: NA

CDR3aa: CASSMVQGTHEQYF
CDR3nt: TGTGCCAGTAGTATGGTTCAGGGTACCCACGAGCAGTACTTC
v_gene: TRBV19
j_gene: TRBJ2-7
d_gene: NA
abundance: NA

CDR3aa: CASSEVGFGTEAFF
CDR3nt: TGTGCCAGCAGTGAAGTAGGGTTCGGCACTGAAGCTTTCTTT
v_gene: TRBV2
j_gene: TRBJ1-1
d_gene: NA
abundance: NA

CDR3aa: CASSLAGSRPNTEAFF
CDR3nt: TGTGCCAGCAGCTTGGCCGGTTCCAGACCCAACACTGAAGCTTTCTTT
v_gene: TRBV5-8
j_gene: TRBJ1-1
d_gene: NA
abundance: NA

CDR3aa: CASSLKPYEQYF
CDR3nt: TGTGCCAGCAGCTTAAAACCGTACGAGCAGTACTTC
v_gene: TRBV11-3
j_gene: TRBJ2-7
d_gene: NA
abundance: NA

CDR3aa: CASSDTIRSYNEQFF
CDR3nt: TGTGCCAGCAGTGACACCATCCGGTCCTACAATGAGCAGTTCTTC
v_gene: TRBV6-1
j_gene: TRBJ2-1
d_gene: NA
abundance: NA

CDR3aa: CASSLTSQHYNEQFF
CDR3nt: TGTGCCAGCAGCTTAACGTCACAGCATTACAATGAGCAGTTCTTC
v_gene: TRBV7-2
j_gene: TRBJ2-1
d_gene: NA
abundance: once

CDR3aa: CASRGGTGYNEQFF
CDR3nt: TGTGCCAGCAGAGGAGGGACGGGTTACAATGAGCAGTTCTTC
v_gene: TRBV2
j_gene: TRBJ2-1
d_gene: NA
abundance: NA

CDR3aa: CASSREGQWVQETQYF
CDR3nt: TGTGCCAGTTCACGGGAGGGGCAGTGGGTCCAAGAGACCCAGTACTTC
v_gene: TRBV9
j_gene: TRBJ2-5
d_gene: TRBD2
abundance: NA

CDR3aa: CASSQEILGTFLPFF
CDR3nt: TGCGCCAGCAGCCAAGAGATTCTGGGGACTTTCCTTCCGTTCTTC
v_gene: TRBV4-3
j_gene: TRBJ2-1
d_gene: NA
abundance: NA

CDR3aa: CASSLVSGPTEAFF
CDR3nt: TGTGCCAGCAGCTTAGTTTCGGGGCCCACTGAAGCTTTCTTT
v_gene: TRBV7-2
j_gene: TRBJ1-1
d_gene: NA
abundance: NA

CDR3aa: CASSLRGSGETQYF
CDR3nt: TGTGCCAGCAGCTTGAGGGGCTCGGGGGAAACCCAGTACTTC
v_gene: TRBV5-4
j_gene: TRBJ2-5
d_gene: NA
abundance: NA

CDR3aa: CASSLMFGRRGDTQYF
CDR3nt: TGTGCCAGCAGCTTAATGTTCGGTAGAAGAGGAGATACGCAGTATTTT
v_gene: TRBV7-3
j_gene: TRBJ2-3
d_gene: NA
abundance: NA

CDR3aa: CASSPRTTYEQYF
CDR3nt: TGTGCCAGCTCACCACGGACCACCTACGAGCAGTACTTC
v_gene: TRBV18
j_gene: TRBJ2-7
d_gene: NA
abundance: NA

CDR3aa: CASSFPRGGHEQFF
CDR3nt: TGTGCCAGCAGCTTCCCTCGAGGGGGGCATGAGCAGTTCTTC
v_gene: TRBV5-4
j_gene: TRBJ2-1
d_gene: NA
abundance: NA

CDR3aa: CASSTTILSNTGELFF
CDR3nt: TGTGCCAGTAGTACCACAATTTTATCTAACACCGGGGAGCTGTTTTTT
v_gene: TRBV19
j_gene: TRBJ2-2
d_gene: NA
abundance: NA

CDR3aa: CASSLEPAASLYGYTF
CDR3nt: TGTGCCAGCAGCTTAGAGCCAGCCGCTAGCCTCTATGGCTACACCTTC
v_gene: TRBV7-9
j_gene: TRBJ1-2
d_gene: NA
abundance: NA

CDR3aa: CASSVGWTGELFF
CDR3nt: TGTGCCAGCAGCGTAGGGTGGACCGGGGAGCTGTTTTTT
v_gene: TRBV9
j_gene: TRBJ2-2
d_gene: NA
abundance: NA

CDR3aa: CSVGSQTGSSYNEQFF
CDR3nt: TGCAGCGTAGGCTCCCAGACAGGGAGCTCCTACAATGAGCAGTTCTTC
v_gene: TRBV29-1
j_gene: TRBJ2-1
d_gene: TRBD1
abundance: NA